What follows are 21 T cell receptor beta chains derived from one specimen sequenced in a study of cytomegalovirus exposure and HLA in healthy donors. The study ran its PCR with 60 Vbeta and 13 Jbeta primers. Repertoires were generated with immunoSEQ multiplex PCR, while TCRdb's copy carries only in-frame clones and drops some. This sample contains roughly 60,000 clones. Sequences were obtained from PBMCs. The receptor set was obtained from a woman in her late teens or twenties in good health and CMV-seronegative.

The chain uses TRBV5-1 and TRBJ2-2; no definite D call. This CDR3 region has 15 residues. Trimming pared 0 bases from V and 8 bases from J, leaving 14 bases between. Per the germline V gene, CDR1 is SGHRS and CDR2 is YFSETQ. This CDR3 reads CASSLGTPRNGELFF. The CDR3, as DNA: TGCGCCAGCAGCTTGGGTACACCTCGAAATGGGGAGCTGTTTTTT. The entire variable domain, with the rest obtained from reference TRBV5-1 and TRBJ2-2, is as follows: KAGVTQTPRYLIKTRGQQVTLSCSPISGHRSVSWYQQTPGQGLQFLFEYFSETQRNKGNFPGRFSGRQFSNSRSEMNVSTLELGDSALYLCASSLGTPRNGELFFGEGSRLTVL.

The genes are TRBV12-5 and TRBJ2-7, with no clear D. Germline V gene sequence: CDR1 LGHNT, CDR2 FRNRAP. The V end was cut by 6 bases, the J end by 2 bases, with 17 bases between. This CDR3 has 15 residues. The CDR3 here is CASGTPGRKPYEQYF. CDR3 DNA sequence: TGTGCTAGTGGCACCCCAGGTCGAAAACCCTACGAGCAGTACTTC.

A note on this clone: A read error may account for a junction end that differs from germline. V and J are TRBV7-7 and TRBJ2-3; D is perhaps TRBD2 (5 bases). CDR1 is SSHAT, CDR2 FNYEAQ, per germline (reference sequence). This CDR3 has 17 residues. The CDR3 region is CASSLSPSRGDTDTQYF. The CDR3 DNA reads TGTGCTAGCAGCTTAAGTCCCAGCCGGGGTGACACAGATACGCAGTATTTT.

The genes are TRBV6-5 and TRBJ1-1; D is unresolved. The CDR3 runs to 13 residues. CDR1 MNHEY and CDR2 SVGAGI come from the germline V gene. Deletions cut 3 bases from V and 0 bases from J, with 5 bases between. CDR3 sequence reads: CASSYAMNTEAFF. CDR3 DNA sequence: TGTGCCAGCAGTTATGCGATGAACACTGAAGCTTTCTTT.

The CDR3 nucleotides read TGTGCCAGCAGCTTGGTACTGACTGGGGAGCAGTACTTC. It yields the protein CASSLVLTGEQYF. The rearrangement uses TRBV5-4 and TRBJ2-7; D is undetermined. Germline V gives CDR1 SGHNT, CDR2 YYREEE (reference sequence). The CDR3 runs to 13 residues. The V and J ends lost 0 bases and 7 bases respectively, with 11 bases between them.

J is TRBJ1-2 and V is TRBV5-6, with D tentatively TRBD1 (5 bases). The germline CDR1 and CDR2 sequences are SGHDT and YYEEEE. Trimming left V 0 bases short and J 5 bases short, with 11 bases between. The CDR3 totals 14 residues. In DNA form, the CDR3 reads TGTGCCAGCAGCTTGGGCAAAGGGACTTATGGCTACACCTTC. Translation: CASSLGKGTYGYTF. Full variable domain (missing parts from reference TRBV5-6 and TRBJ1-2): DAGVTQSPTHLIKTRGQQVTLRCSPKSGHDTVSWYQQALGQGPQFIFQYYEEEERQRGNFPDRFSGHQFPNYSSELNVNALLLGDSALYLCASSLGKGTYGYTFGSGTRLTVV.

The chain has TRBV5-1 and TRBJ1-6, with unresolved D. V lost 2 bases and J lost 3, with 9 bases in between. Germline V CDR1 and CDR2: SGHRS, YFSETQ. This CDR3 has 15 amino acids. The CDR3: CASSFLPGYNSPLHF. CDR3 DNA: TGCGCCAGCAGCTTCCTCCCCGGCTATAATTCACCCCTCCACTTT.

The V gene is TRBV6-5, the J gene TRBJ2-7; D remains unclear. Per the germline V gene, CDR1 is MNHEY and CDR2 is SVGAGI. Trimming left V 5 bases short and J 4 bases short, with 9 bases between. CDR3 length equals 12 residues. Written as DNA, the CDR3 is TGTGCCAGCAGTCCTTCGGTGTACGAGCAGTACTTC. Amino acid sequence: CASSPSVYEQYF.

The chain employs TRBV28 and TRBJ1-2; tentative D call: TRBD1 (5 bases). The CDR3 has 12 amino acids. V shed 10 bases and J shed 2 bases, with 11 bases lying between them. The germline gives CDR1 MDHEN, CDR2 SYDVKM. The chain's CDR3 is CATNGGNYGYTF. CDR3 nucleotides: TGTGCCACCAACGGGGGAAACTATGGCTACACCTTC.

V and J are TRBV9 and TRBJ2-7; 9 nucleotides line up with TRBD2. The CDR3 spans 15 residues. With V trimmed by 4 bases and J by 2 bases, 7 bases remained unmatched. Germline lookup yields CDR1 SGDLS and CDR2 YYNGEE. The CDR3 sequence is CASSPGIAGAYEQYF. Here the CDR3 DNA reads TGTGCCAGCAGCCCAGGGATAGCGGGGGCCTACGAGCAGTACTTC.

V usage is TRBV10-2 and J usage is TRBJ2-3; D is undetermined. The CDR3 contains 11 residues. Germline V gives CDR1 WSHSY, CDR2 SAAADI. Trimming cost V 3 bases and J 8 bases, with 6 bases left between them. The CDR3 bases are TGCGCCAGCAGTGAATTCGGTACGCAGTATTTT. Protein: CASSEFGTQYF.

The gene calls are TRBV6-5 and TRBJ2-3, with D possibly being TRBD1 (5 bases). This CDR3 spans 16 amino acids. Germline assignment: CDR1 MNHEY and CDR2 SVGAGI. The V gene lost 4 bases and the J gene lost 6 bases, with 20 bases spanning the gap. As DNA, the CDR3 is TGTGCCAGCAGTTCCCGACAGTTTCTCCTGGGGGATACGCAGTATTTT. Protein sequence: CASSSRQFLLGDTQYF.

The CDR3 spells CATSYGSYNEQFF. CDR3 in DNA: TGTGCCACCTCCTATGGCTCCTACAATGAGCAGTTCTTC. V usage is TRBV2 and J usage is TRBJ2-1; no firm D call. CDR3 size: 13 residues. V gave up 10 bases and J gave up 0 bases, with 10 bases separating them. CDR1 and CDR2 from the germline V gene are SNHLY and FYNNEI.

CDR3 protein: CASGGVGGYEQYF. In nucleotides, the CDR3 is TGTGCCAGTGGCGGGGTTGGGGGCTACGAGCAGTACTTC. The rearrangement links TRBV6-1 to TRBJ2-7; D possibly corresponds to TRBD2 (6 bases). Germline loops: CDR1 MNHNS, CDR2 SASEGT. Trimming took off 9 bases at V and 3 bases at J, with 15 bases between the two ends. The CDR3 is made up of 13 amino acids.

This rearrangement joins TRBV6-1 to TRBJ1-1; D not resolved. The V end lost 2 bases, the J end lost 1 base, and 14 bases lay between the germline ends. The CDR3 has 16 residues. Germline-derived CDR1 and CDR2 are MNHNS and SASEGT. The CDR3 sequence: CASSETPWYGNTEAFF. CDR3 coding DNA: TGTGCCAGCAGTGAAACCCCGTGGTACGGGAACACTGAAGCTTTCTTT.

V and J are TRBV13 and TRBJ2-1, with D perhaps TRBD2 (7 bases). Trimming stripped 5 bases from V and 10 bases from J, with 27 bases between. Germline V gene lookup returns CDR1 PRHDT and CDR2 FYEKMQ (reference sequence). CDR3 length: 17 amino acids. The CDR3 bases are TGTGCCAGCAGCCTACAAGGCGGGGGCATTCTACAATGGGAGCAGTTCTTC. Translation: CASSLQGGGILQWEQFF.

The chain combines TRBV7-2 with TRBJ2-7, with 11 bases matching TRBD2. The CDR3 is 15 residues long. With V trimmed by 1 base and J by 5 bases, 4 bases remained unmatched. Germline lookup yields CDR1 SGHTA and CDR2 FQGNSA. The DNA for the CDR3 is TGTGCCAGCAGCTTAGTCCTAGCGGGAGGCGACGAGCAGTACTTC. It specifies CASSLVLAGGDEQYF.

The chain is built from TRBV5-6 and TRBJ1-1; D perhaps matches TRBD1 (5 bases). The germline gives CDR1 SGHDT, CDR2 YYEEEE. This CDR3 spans 17 amino acids. The ends were cut back, 0 bases at V and 0 bases at J, with 15 bases in the middle. The CDR3 here is CASSLAQGRLMNTEAFF. DNA of the CDR3: TGTGCCAGCAGCTTGGCTCAGGGCAGACTCATGAACACTGAAGCTTTCTTT.

V and J are TRBV11-3 and TRBJ2-7; TRBD1 agrees at 10 bases. This CDR3 has 17 residues. The germline V gene encodes CDR1 SGHNT and CDR2 YENEEA. The V segment lost 5 bases and the J segment 6 bases; nucleotides outside the gene matches: 16. CDR3 nucleotide sequence: TGTGCCAGCAGCCCCCGCCTAGGAGGGGACAGGGGAAGCGAGCAGTACTTC. Translated: CASSPRLGGDRGSEQYF.

J is TRBJ1-2 and V is TRBV18, with a weak D call TRBD1 (6 bases). CDR1 and CDR2 from the germline V gene are KGHSH and LQKENI. CDR3 length: 11 residues. Trimming removed 6 bases at V and 8 bases at J, with 10 bases between. CDR3 DNA: TGTGCCAGCTCCAACAGGGACGGCTACACCTTC. Amino acids: CASSNRDGYTF.

The chain carries TRBV19 and TRBJ1-6, with TRBD1 matching over 7 bases. CDR1 LNHDA and CDR2 SQIVND come from the germline V gene (reference sequence). Trimming took 8 bases from V and 7 from J; bases not matched to a gene: 5. The CDR3 totals 13 residues. CDR3 nucleotides: TGTGCCAGTTCCGGGACAGAAAATTCACCCCTCCACTTT. Its translation is CASSGTENSPLHF. The entire variable domain, with the rest obtained from reference TRBV19 and TRBJ1-6, is as follows: DGGITQSPKYLFRKEGQNVTLSCEQNLNHDAMYWYRQDPGQGLRLIYYSQIVNDFQKGDIAEGYSVSREKKESFPLTVTSAQKNPTAFYLCASSGTENSPLHFGNGTRLTVT.